Presented here are 24 T cell receptor beta chains from one specimen sequenced in a study of blood T cells in healthy people across ages. PCR was performed a second time for roughly 7 to 12 cycles using a sample-barcoded 5' primer and a J-beta primer mix. Each CDR3 protein gets one entry after TCRdb re-called the 5' RACE reads with MiXCR. The sample shows a few hundred thousand distinct CDR3 sequences, 52% of them seen only once. The sample consisted of blood. Every receptor here comes from a man aged 55 to 70 in good health.

This clonotype was detected a few times. The chain recombines TRBV12-3 or TRBV12-4 with TRBJ2-3; weak D call: TRBD2 (6 bases). This CDR3 has 13 residues. V lost 5 bases and J 9 bases, leaving 15 bases between the germline ends. Here the CDR3 DNA reads TGTGCCAGCAGTCCGGGGACTCTAGGGACGCAGTATTTT. Its protein is CASSPGTLGTQYF.

This clonotype turned up a few times. The chain is built from TRBV28 and TRBJ2-1; D not certain. The length of the CDR3 is 12 residues. Germline V lookup: CDR1 MDHEN, CDR2 SYDVKM. Trimming took 7 bases from V and 9 from J, leaving 13 bases between them. CDR3 sequence: CASTLGFGEQFF. The CDR3 DNA reads TGTGCCAGCACTCTGGGCTTCGGTGAGCAGTTCTTC.

CDR3 amino acids: CASSHGTEGGYGYTF. The CDR3 coding sequence is TGTGCCAGCAGCCACGGGACAGAGGGTGGCTATGGCTACACCTTC. This sequence joins TRBV16 and TRBJ1-2; TRBD1 matches at 7 bases. Losses at the gene ends were 3 bases for V and 4 bases for J; bases not matched to a gene: 8. Per the germline V gene, CDR1 is KGHSY and CDR2 is FQNENV. The CDR3 runs 15 residues.

The table lists this clonotype with a few counts. V is TRBV3-1 and J is TRBJ1-2, with 7 nucleotides matching TRBD1. Germline V gives CDR1 LGHDT, CDR2 YNNKEL (reference sequence). V lost 1 base and J lost 4; bases outside the gene matches: 0. The CDR3 spans 13 residues. DNA for the CDR3: TGTGCCAGCAGCCAAGGGACAGGCTATGGCTACACCTTC. This translates into CASSQGTGYGYTF.

The J gene is TRBJ1-1, the V gene TRBV3-1; maybe TRBD1 (5 bases). V was pared by 4 bases and J by 1 base, with 13 bases between. This CDR3 region has 15 residues. In germline, CDR1 is LGHDT, CDR2 YNNKEL (reference sequence). CDR3: CASSPSLGQNTEAFF. CDR3 in DNA: TGTGCCAGCAGCCCATCCCTGGGGCAGAACACTGAAGCTTTCTTT.

This clonotype came up many times. One junction end does not reproduce the germline sequence, and a read error may be involved. The chain has TRBV7-7 and TRBJ2-5; 7 nucleotides line up with TRBD1. The CDR3 totals 15 residues. Germline CDR1 is SSHAT and CDR2 is FNYEAQ (reference sequence). In DNA form, the CDR3 reads TGTGCTAGCAGCGGTACCGGGACAGTCGGCGAGACCCAGTACTTC. It is translated as CASSGTGTVGETQYF.

The chain carries TRBV3-1 and TRBJ2-7; a possible D gene is TRBD2 (5 bases). The germline V and J ends were trimmed by 1 base and 4 bases, with 14 bases remaining between them. The CDR3 covers 15 residues. Looked up from germline, CDR1 is LGHDT and CDR2 is YNNKEL (reference sequence). For the CDR3, the DNA is TGTGCCAGCAGCCAAGCCCCACGAGGGCGGTACGAGCAGTACTTC. This codes for CASSQAPRGRYEQYF.

The CDR3 reads CSASSGGALMEGEQYF. The DNA for the CDR3 is TGCAGTGCTAGTTCCGGGGGGGCGCTTATGGAGGGCGAGCAGTACTTC. V gene TRBV20-1 combines with J gene TRBJ2-7; 8 nucleotides align to TRBD2. Germline trimming cut 3 bases from V and 6 bases from J; bases unmatched to any gene: 16. Germline V gene sequence: CDR1 DFQATT, CDR2 SNEGSKA (reference sequence). CDR3 size: 16 residues.

CDR3 residues: CASSVGTGVRAEQFF. The CDR3 coding sequence is TGCGCCAGCAGCGTAGGGACAGGGGTACGTGCTGAGCAGTTCTTC. The chain uses TRBV5-1 and TRBJ2-1; 10 bases are a match to TRBD1. V lost 4 bases and J lost 9; bases outside the gene matches: 10. In germline, CDR1 is SGHRS, CDR2 YFSETQ. The CDR3 extends over 15 amino acids.

Regarding this clonotype: This may be a read error: a much more frequent sequence differs by one nucleotide. No conserved phenylalanine or tryptophan is present at the end of the CDR3, so a read error is the likely explanation. The chain links TRBV6-1 to TRBJ2-1, with 9 positions matching TRBD2. The J segment lost 10 bases and the V segment lost 6 bases, leaving 13 bases of the junction unmatched. The CDR3 is made up of 15 amino acids. Germline assignment: CDR1 MNHNS and CDR2 SASEGT. The CDR3 bases are TGTGCCAGCAGCTTTAGCGGGGGCCAGATGCGCGAGCAGTTCGTC. This translates into CASSFSGGQMREQFV.

This clonotype was observed a few times. This chain uses TRBV5-1 with TRBJ2-5, with 10 bases matching TRBD2. Germline V gives CDR1 SGHRS, CDR2 YFSETQ. J gave up 3 bases and V 2 bases, and 4 bases lay outside the gene matches. The CDR3 covers 15 residues. The CDR3, as DNA: TGCGCCAGCAGCTTAGGACTAGCGGTTGAAGAGACCCAGTACTTC. Translation: CASSLGLAVEETQYF. Together with reference TRBV5-1 and TRBJ2-5, the CDR3 gives the full variable domain: KAGVTQTPRYLIKTRGQQVTLSCSPISGHRSVSWYQQTPGQGLQFLFEYFSETQRNKGNFPGRFSGRQFSNSRSEMNVSTLELGDSALYLCASSLGLAVEETQYFGPGTRLLVL.

The genes are TRBV5-6 and TRBJ1-1, with D unresolved. Germline CDR1 SGHDT, CDR2 YYEEEE. The CDR3 is 14 residues long. V gave up 4 bases and J gave up 6 bases, with 16 bases separating them. The CDR3 nucleotides are TGTGCCAGCAGCGGTCGCTATTCAGGTTCTGAAGCTTTCTTT. Residues: CASSGRYSGSEAFF.

The chain employs TRBV7-2 and TRBJ1-2; D is unresolved. Germline V CDR1 and CDR2: SGHTA, FQGNSA. The V end was cut by 1 base, the J end by 2 bases, with 11 bases between. The CDR3 runs 15 residues. The CDR3: CASSLEGSSNYGYTF. The CDR3 nucleotides are TGTGCCAGCAGCTTAGAGGGCAGTTCGAACTATGGCTACACCTTC.

With respect to this clonotype: A much larger clone differs by one base, so this may be a read error. The chain joins TRBV27 to TRBJ2-7, with TRBD1 matching over 8 bases. The V and J ends lost 3 bases and 4 bases, in that order; junction bases with no gene match: 8. Germline V gives CDR1 MNHEY, CDR2 SMNVEV (reference sequence). CDR3 length: 15 residues. The DNA of the CDR3 is TGTGCCAGCAGTTTTGCCGGACAGGGATGGTACGAGCAGTACTTC. Protein sequence: CASSFAGQGWYEQYF.

V usage is TRBV20-1 and J usage is TRBJ1-5; tentatively, D is TRBD1 (5 bases). The germline CDR1 and CDR2 sequences are DFQATT and SNEGSKA (reference sequence). V lost 1 base, J lost 4 bases, and 11 bases lay in between. CDR3 length: 14 amino acids. The CDR3 loop reads CSARVPGPNQPQHF. CDR3 coding DNA: TGCAGTGCTAGAGTCCCAGGGCCAAATCAGCCCCAGCATTTT.

V and J are TRBV7-2 and TRBJ2-7; D possibly corresponds to TRBD1 (6 bases). Trimming pared 5 bases from V and 0 bases from J, leaving 11 bases between. CDR1 and CDR2 (germline): SGHTA, FQGNSA. The CDR3 length is 14 residues. The CDR3 nucleotides are TGTGCCAGCAGCCGGGACAAAAGCTCCTACGAGCAGTACTTC. Its protein is CASSRDKSSYEQYF.

The chain couples TRBV30 to TRBJ1-2; 7 bases line up with TRBD1. The V gene's germline CDR1 is GTSNPN and CDR2 SVGIG (reference sequence). The CDR3 has 13 residues. Germline trimming cut 5 bases from V and 5 bases from J; bases unmatched to any gene: 8. This chain's CDR3 is CAWGPGGVYGYTF. The DNA for the CDR3 is TGTGCCTGGGGGCCAGGGGGGGTTTATGGCTACACCTTC.

The chain has TRBV5-1 and TRBJ1-1; D gene uncertain. The CDR3 is 16 residues long. Per the germline V gene, CDR1 is SGHRS and CDR2 is YFSETQ. The germline V and J ends were trimmed by 4 bases and 11 bases, with 27 bases remaining between them. The CDR3 bases are TGCGCCAGCAGCATGGACCTGACTTCCTCCGTAATGGTTGCTTTCTTT. Its translation is CASSMDLTSSVMVAFF.

The V and J genes are TRBV28 and TRBJ2-7; TRBD1 or TRBD2 may be the D gene (5 bases each). V was trimmed by 3 bases and J by 1 base, leaving 13 bases between them. Germline V gene sequence: CDR1 MDHEN, CDR2 SYDVKM. This CDR3 has 15 amino acids. The CDR3 DNA follows: TGTGCCAGCAGTTTGAGACGGGACGGTTCCTACGAGCAGTACTTC. This gives the protein CASSLRRDGSYEQYF.

The chain recombines TRBV3-1 with TRBJ2-7; possibly TRBD2 for D (6 bases). This CDR3 is 16 amino acids long. Looked up from germline, CDR1 is LGHDT and CDR2 is YNNKEL (reference sequence). The ends were cut back, 0 bases at V and 6 bases at J, with 18 bases in the middle. The CDR3 is CASSQDFGGGGTEQYF. The CDR3 DNA follows: TGTGCCAGCAGCCAAGATTTCGGGGGTGGAGGGACCGAGCAGTACTTC.

This chain connects TRBV12-3 or TRBV12-4 to TRBJ1-5, with TRBD1 matching over 8 bases. The CDR3 length is 13 residues. V was pared by 8 bases and J by 4 bases, with 4 bases of the junction left unmatched. The CDR3: CASRTGWNQPQHF. The CDR3 DNA reads as TGTGCCAGCCGGACAGGGTGGAATCAGCCCCAGCATTTT.

This clonotype was seen repeatedly, ten times or more. The CDR3 DNA sequence: TGTGCCAGCAGCTTACTCTTCGAGGCGGAAGCTTTCTTT. Translation: CASSLLFEAEAFF. The chain couples TRBV7-8 to TRBJ1-1; D is unclear. CDR1 and CDR2 (germline): SGHVS, FQNEAQ. Deletions cut 2 bases from V and 8 bases from J, with 12 bases between. The CDR3 is made up of 13 amino acids.

The CDR3 loop reads CASSFTGYGYTF. In nucleotides, the CDR3 is TGTGCCAGCAGCTTTACGGGCTATGGCTACACCTTC. The gene calls are TRBV7-8 and TRBJ1-2; D gene unclear. V lost 3 bases and J 4 bases, leaving 6 bases between the germline ends. The CDR3 is 12 amino acids. Germline CDR1 and CDR2: SGHVS and FQNEAQ.

The chain couples TRBV5-5 to TRBJ2-7; 7 bases are shared with TRBD1. Trimming took 4 bases from V and 0 from J; bases not matched to a gene: 10. CDR3 length: 16 amino acids. Germline V gene data show CDR1 as SGHKS and CDR2 as YYEKEE (reference sequence). CDR3 nucleotides: TGTGCCAGCAGCCTGTCGACAGGGCGAAGCTCCTACGAGCAGTACTTC. This sequence encodes CASSLSTGRSSYEQYF.